The 18 T cell receptor beta chains below were found in one sample sequenced in a study of T cell responses to AZD1222 COVID-19 vaccine. Clones were read by immunoSEQ multiplex PCR, and TCRdb kept only the in-frame ones, dropping some. Seen here are 25,000 to 35,000 clones, approximately 91% observed once, and the top ten hold roughly 1.3%. The input for sequencing was peripheral blood, taken on day 0 of AZD1222 vaccination. The receptors shown here come from an adult in good health.

The chain has TRBV5-4 and TRBJ2-7; no clear D. CDR3 length: 13 amino acids. Germline V gene sequence: CDR1 SGHNT, CDR2 YYREEE (reference sequence). Trimming pared 4 bases from V and 9 bases from J, leaving 17 bases between. For the CDR3, the DNA is TGTGCCAGCAGCATTGACCGTAATTCGGGGCAGTACTTC. This gives the protein CASSIDRNSGQYF.

This chain connects TRBV7-6 to TRBJ2-1, with no clear D. The germline V and J ends were trimmed by 0 bases and 10 bases, with 16 bases remaining between them. Per germline, CDR1 SGHVS and CDR2 FNYEAQ. This CDR3 comprises 15 residues. CDR3 sequence reads: CASSLALIRVLEQFF. CDR3 coding DNA: TGTGCCAGCAGCTTAGCGCTAATCAGAGTGTTGGAGCAGTTCTTC.

V usage is TRBV7-2 and J usage is TRBJ2-7; maybe TRBD1 (5 bases). The V and J ends lost 6 bases and 5 bases respectively, with 17 bases between them. This CDR3 comprises 14 residues. CDR1 is SGHTA, CDR2 FQGNSA, per germline. The CDR3 loop is CASSKIQASHEQYF. The DNA of the CDR3 is TGTGCCAGCAGTAAGATACAGGCGAGCCACGAGCAGTACTTC.

V gene TRBV4-1 combines with J gene TRBJ2-5; TRBD1 aligns across 7 bases. The CDR3 totals 13 residues. Germline assignment: CDR1 MGHRA and CDR2 YSYEKL. The junction had 4 bases not matched to a gene; V was cut back by 4 bases and J by 5 bases. CDR3 sequence: CASSRRGQETQYF. For the CDR3, the DNA is TGCGCCAGCAGCCGAAGGGGGCAGGAGACCCAGTACTTC.

The CDR3 protein is CASSSGTSGSGANVLTF. CDR3 sequence (DNA): TGTGCCAGCAGTTCCGGGACTAGCGGCTCTGGGGCCAACGTCCTGACTTTC. The chain carries TRBV28 and TRBJ2-6, with 11 bases that match TRBD2. With V trimmed by 4 bases and J by 0 bases, 2 bases remained unmatched. The germline gives CDR1 MDHEN, CDR2 SYDVKM. The CDR3 consists of 17 residues.

The count of this clone is one. The V gene is TRBV28, the J gene TRBJ1-5; D not resolved. Germline V gene data show CDR1 as MDHEN and CDR2 as SYDVKM. There are 15 residues in the CDR3. Trimming shortened V by 2 bases and J by 0 bases, and 8 bases separated the two germline ends. CDR3 loop: CASSLRSGSNQPQHF. In DNA, the CDR3 is TGTGCCAGCAGTTTACGCTCGGGTAGCAATCAGCCCCAGCATTTT.

The CDR3 DNA reads TGCGCCAGCAGCTTGGCCGTGACAGGGGGCCCAGAGACCCAGTACTTC. Encoded protein: CASSLAVTGGPETQYF. The rearrangement joins TRBV5-1 to TRBJ2-5; 10 nucleotides line up with TRBD1. The CDR3 runs 16 residues. Germline V gene sequence: CDR1 SGHRS, CDR2 YFSETQ. V lost 0 bases, J lost 4 bases, and 6 bases stayed unmatched. The full variable domain, rest sourced from reference TRBV5-1 and TRBJ2-5, is KAGVTQTPRYLIKTRGQQVTLSCSPISGHRSVSWYQQTPGQGLQFLFEYFSETQRNKGNFPGRFSGRQFSNSRSEMNVSTLELGDSALYLCASSLAVTGGPETQYFGPGTRLLVL.

The chain has TRBV19 and TRBJ2-7; perhaps D is TRBD1 or TRBD2 (6 bases each). Germline CDR1 LNHDA, CDR2 SQIVND (reference sequence). This CDR3 contains 14 residues. Trimming shortened V by 4 bases and J by 0 bases, and 10 bases separated the two germline ends. The CDR3 protein is CASSRGGFSYEQYF. CDR3 sequence (DNA): TGTGCCAGTAGTAGAGGGGGGTTCTCCTACGAGCAGTACTTC.

The V call is TRBV11-2, the J call TRBJ2-3; D tentatively reads TRBD1 or TRBD2 (5 bases each). This CDR3 has 15 amino acids. The V end was cut by 0 bases, the J end by 3 bases, with 10 bases between. Germline CDR1 SGHAT, CDR2 FQNNGV. The CDR3, as DNA: TGTGCCAGCAGCTTAGATTGGGGACGTACAGATACGCAGTATTTT. It translates to CASSLDWGRTDTQYF.

This chain connects TRBV19 to TRBJ2-3; D might be TRBD1 (6 bases). Looked up from germline, CDR1 is LNHDA and CDR2 is SQIVND (reference sequence). The CDR3 sequence is 14 residues long. The V and J ends lost 6 bases and 11 bases respectively, with 21 bases between them. The CDR3 bases are TGTGCCAGTAGGGAAACAGGGCACAGATTGGGGCAGTATTTT. Its translation: CASRETGHRLGQYF. Variable domain in full (rest from reference TRBV19 and TRBJ2-3): DGGITQSPKYLFRKEGQNVTLSCEQNLNHDAMYWYRQDPGQGLRLIYYSQIVNDFQKGDIAEGYSVSREKKESFPLTVTSAQKNPTAFYLCASRETGHRLGQYFGPGTRLTVL.

The J gene is TRBJ2-1, the V gene TRBV30; 9 bases line up with TRBD2. CDR3 length: 15 amino acids. V was pared by 4 bases and J by 7 bases, with 11 bases of the junction left unmatched. Germline CDR1 reads GTSNPN; CDR2 reads SVGIG (reference sequence). CDR3 amino acids: CAWTQIAGVGNEQFF. DNA of the CDR3: TGTGCCTGGACCCAAATAGCGGGAGTCGGGAATGAGCAGTTCTTC.

V is TRBV9 and J is TRBJ2-7; the D gene is possibly TRBD1 (6 bases). Germline V gives CDR1 SGDLS, CDR2 YYNGEE. Trimming shortened V by 3 bases and J by 4 bases, and 17 bases separated the two germline ends. CDR3 size: 15 residues. This CDR3 reads CASSEGDGQLYEQYF. DNA for the CDR3: TGTGCCAGCAGCGAGGGGGACGGACAGCTTTACGAGCAGTACTTC.

This chain connects TRBV6-4 to TRBJ1-5; D is undetermined. The CDR3 has 16 amino acids. V lost 6 bases to trimming and J lost 0 bases, with 15 bases between them. CDR1 and CDR2 from the germline V gene are MRHNA and SNTAGT. CDR3 nucleotides: TGTGCCAGCAGGGAGATTGGGGTAGGTAGCAATCAGCCCCAGCATTTT. It yields the protein CASREIGVGSNQPQHF.

The rearrangement uses TRBV19 and TRBJ1-4; D may be TRBD1 (5 bases). CDR3 length equals 14 residues. V was clipped by 7 bases and J by 8 bases, with 17 bases between them. Germline loops: CDR1 LNHDA, CDR2 SQIVND (reference sequence). The CDR3 reads CASTLYEGEEKLFF. The DNA of the CDR3 is TGTGCCAGTACCCTCTACGAAGGGGAAGAAAAACTGTTTTTT.

The rearrangement links TRBV28 to TRBJ2-5; 8 bases agree with TRBD1. The CDR3 length is 15 residues. Germline V gives CDR1 MDHEN, CDR2 SYDVKM. V lost 3 bases, J lost 5 bases, and 8 bases stayed unmatched. CDR3 sequence: CASSFSTTGVETQYF. In nucleotides, the CDR3 is TGTGCCAGCAGTTTCTCCACGACAGGGGTCGAGACCCAGTACTTC.

The chain has TRBV6-1 and TRBJ2-1, with TRBD2 identical over 9 bases. J lost 14 bases, V lost 2 bases, and 10 bases had no gene match. Germline CDR1 reads MNHNS; CDR2 reads SASEGT. This CDR3 is built from 14 residues. The CDR3 DNA reads TGTGCCAGCAGTGAACATAGCGGGAGAAGTGGGGAGTTCTTC. Protein product: CASSEHSGRSGEFF.

V and J are TRBV27 and TRBJ1-1; no clear D. CDR1 is MNHEY, CDR2 SMNVEV, per germline (reference sequence). This CDR3 region has 10 residues. Trimming removed 2 bases from V and 5 bases from J, with 0 bases in between. CDR3 in amino acids: CASSLTEAFF. DNA of the CDR3: TGTGCCAGCAGTTTAACTGAAGCTTTCTTT.

CDR3 nucleotide sequence: TGTGCCAGCAGTTTACCACAGGGAATCTCACCCCTCCACTTT. Protein sequence: CASSLPQGISPLHF. The rearrangement uses TRBV28 and TRBJ1-6, with D possibly being TRBD1 (6 bases). CDR3 length: 14 amino acids. From germline, CDR1 is MDHEN and CDR2 SYDVKM. The V gene lost 2 bases and the J gene lost 10 bases, with 12 bases spanning the gap.